A selection of T cell receptor beta chains follows, all from one sample in a study of T cell responses to AZD1222 COVID-19 vaccine. Clones were read by immunoSEQ multiplex PCR, and TCRdb kept only the in-frame ones, dropping some. The data hold roughly 150,000 clones, with 91% observed a single time. Sequenced here: peripheral blood, sampled 28 days after the second AZD1222 dose. The receptors shown here come from an adult who received the AZD1222 COVID-19 vaccine. Both conserved end residues are part of each CDR3. D genes are given only for firm matches. The listing skips clone size in some rows; elsewhere it reads once, few, many or a size class.

d_call cdr3_length j_call clone_size v_call cdr3_nt cdr3_aa
NA 15 TRBJ2-5 NA TRBV14 TGTGCCAGCAGCCTGACCTTGGGGGGGGCCGAGACCCAGTACTTC CASSLTLGGAETQYF
TRBD1 15 TRBJ1-2 NA TRBV6-5 TGTGCCAGCAGCCCGGGACAGGGCTACCTCTATGGCTACACCTTC CASSPGQGYLYGYTF
TRBD2 16 TRBJ2-5 NA TRBV4-2 TGTGCCAGCAGCCCCGTTAGCGGGGGGGCCGGGGAGACCCAGTACTTC CASSPVSGGAGETQYF
NA 13 TRBJ1-5 NA TRBV7-3 TGTGCCAGCAGCTTAACACAGAATCAGCCCCAGCATTTT CASSLTQNQPQHF
TRBD1 18 TRBJ1-2 NA TRBV3-1/TRBV3-2 TGTGCCAGCAGCCAAGATATTTACAGGGGGCAAGGTAACTATGGCTACACCTTC CASSQDIYRGQGNYGYTF
NA 11 TRBJ1-2 NA TRBV29-1 TGCAGCGTAGAGTTCGGCTATGGCTACACCTTC CSVEFGYGYTF
NA 13 TRBJ1-1 NA TRBV3-1/TRBV3-2 TGTGCCAGCAGCCAAGTGGAGGGTACTGAAGCTTTCTTT CASSQVEGTEAFF
NA 16 TRBJ1-4 once TRBV19 TGTGCCAGTAGTCCCCTCGGGGGGGCGCGGAGTGAAAAACTGTTTTTT CASSPLGGARSEKLFF
NA 15 TRBJ1-2 NA TRBV4-2 TGTGCCAGCAGCCAAGGGCCGGGGGCGTTGTATGGCTACACCTTC CASSQGPGALYGYTF
TRBD2 16 TRBJ2-3 NA TRBV11-3 TGTGCCAGCAGCTATCAGCGGGGTCACGGCACAGATACGCAGTATTTT CASSYQRGHGTDTQYF
TRBD2 14 TRBJ2-7 once TRBV5-1 TGCGCCAGCAGCTTGGTAGCGGGAGGGTACGAGCAGTACTTC CASSLVAGGYEQYF
TRBD1 16 TRBJ1-1 NA TRBV15 TGTGCCACCAGCAGAGTAAGTGGACAGGGGAACACTGAAGCTTTCTTT CATSRVSGQGNTEAFF
NA 15 TRBJ1-3 NA TRBV4-3 TGCGCCAGCAGCCAAGATGGCACATCCGGAAACACCATATATTTT CASSQDGTSGNTIYF
NA 14 TRBJ1-2 NA TRBV10-3 TGTGCCATCAGTGATAGGGGAGAAGGCTATGGCTACACCTTC CAISDRGEGYGYTF
NA 16 TRBJ1-1 NA TRBV18 TGTGCCAGCTCATCCCGGCGGGACGGGGGGTACACTGAAGCTTTCTTT CASSSRRDGGYTEAFF
NA 15 TRBJ2-1 NA TRBV3-1/TRBV3-2 TGTGCCAGCAGCCCCGACAGTTACTCCTACAATGAGCAGTTCTTC CASSPDSYSYNEQFF
NA 15 TRBJ1-3 NA TRBV13 TGTGCCAGCAGCTTACGGGCCACGGACGGAAACACCATATATTTT CASSLRATDGNTIYF
NA 14 TRBJ2-6 NA TRBV11-2 TGTGCCAGCAGCTTAGTTAGGGGGGCCAACGTCCTGACTTTC CASSLVRGANVLTF
NA 14 TRBJ1-4 NA TRBV7-8 TGTGCCAGCAGCTTACGGGAGAGAAGTGAAAAACTGTTTTTT CASSLRERSEKLFF
TRBD1 13 TRBJ1-2 few TRBV19 TGTGCCAGTAGTATCAGACAGGGAGATGGCTACACCTTC CASSIRQGDGYTF
TRBD1 17 TRBJ2-7 NA TRBV14 TGTGCCAGCAGCCTAGCCAGGGGGCGCCTTTTACCCTACGAGCAGTACTTC CASSLARGRLLPYEQYF
TRBD1 13 TRBJ1-2 NA TRBV2 TGTGCCAGCAGTAGGACAGGAAACTATGGCTACACCTTC CASSRTGNYGYTF
NA 15 TRBJ1-1 NA TRBV14 TGTGCCAGCAGCCCCCTCAGGGCGGTCAACACTGAAGCTTTCTTT CASSPLRAVNTEAFF
NA 15 TRBJ1-2 NA TRBV5-4 TGTGCCAGCAGCTTAGGAAGCGCAGGCCCCTATGGCTACACCTTC CASSLGSAGPYGYTF
TRBD1 20 TRBJ1-5 NA TRBV5-1 TGCGCCAGCAGCTTGGAAAGGCCACAGGGGGCGAGGTCGAACAATCAGCCCCAGCATTTT CASSLERPQGARSNNQPQHF
NA 14 TRBJ2-3 NA TRBV9 TGTGCCAGCAGCGTCTTCTCAGCAGAAGATACGCAGTATTTT CASSVFSAEDTQYF
NA 14 TRBJ1-1 NA TRBV19 TGTGCCAGTAGTATTGGTTTCGGTAACACTGAAGCTTTCTTT CASSIGFGNTEAFF
NA 15 TRBJ2-1 NA TRBV7-3 TGTGCCAGCAGCCCTCGGGGAGGGGGCTACAATGAGCAGTTCTTC CASSPRGGGYNEQFF
NA 11 TRBJ1-1 NA TRBV7-9 TGTGCCAGCAGCTTAGCGTCCGAAGCTTTCTTT CASSLASEAFF
NA 15 TRBJ2-5 NA TRBV7-2 TGTGCCAGCAGCTCCCAGGTCCTGGGGGTGGAGACCCAGTACTTC CASSSQVLGVETQYF
NA 13 TRBJ2-5 NA TRBV9 TGTGCCAGCAGCGCTAATTCGGGAGAGACCCAGTACTTC CASSANSGETQYF
NA 17 TRBJ1-3 once TRBV29-1 TGCAGCGTTGAACAGCGGGGACTAGGGGGTACTGGAAACACCATATATTTT CSVEQRGLGGTGNTIYF
TRBD2 17 TRBJ2-7 once TRBV4-2 TGTGCCAGCAACATCACTTGTGGGACTAGCGGGAGCTACGAGCAGTACTTC CASNITCGTSGSYEQYF
NA 15 TRBJ2-2 NA TRBV24-1 TGTGCCACCAGTGACCGGACACAGAACACCGGGGAGCTGTTTTTT CATSDRTQNTGELFF
NA 16 TRBJ1-3 NA TRBV7-3 TGTGCCAGCAGCTTGACCGGGACACTATCTGGAAACACCATATATTTT CASSLTGTLSGNTIYF
NA 13 TRBJ1-1 few TRBV19 TGTGCCAGTAGTATAGTTGAGGGGACTGAAGCTTTCTTT CASSIVEGTEAFF
NA 13 TRBJ2-3 NA TRBV11-2 TGTGCCAGCAGCTTATACGGCACAGATACGCAGTATTTT CASSLYGTDTQYF
NA 16 TRBJ1-5 NA TRBV2 TGTGCCAGCAGTGAGGGGGGGAGGCGTGACAATCAGCCCCAGCATTTT CASSEGGRRDNQPQHF